These 25 T cell receptor beta chains came from one sample sequenced in a study of blood T cell repertoires in COVID-19. The protocol was immunoSEQ multiplex PCR, while the TCRdb copy is restricted to in-frame clones and leaves out a portion. This table holds under 250,000 clones, roughly 85% found once. Sequenced input: PBMCs or T cells enriched from blood (not recorded which). These receptors all come from a woman aged 50 to 60 with acute COVID-19.

The rearrangement uses TRBV6-5 and TRBJ1-3; D may be TRBD1 (5 bases). CDR1 is MNHEY and CDR2 is SVGAGI in the germline V gene. V dropped 4 bases and J dropped 2 bases, with 12 bases sitting between them. The CDR3 contains 15 residues. In nucleotides, the CDR3 is TGTGCCAGCAGTTCGGGGGAGAGTCCTGGAAACACCATATATTTT. It yields the protein CASSSGESPGNTIYF.

The V gene is TRBV9, the J gene TRBJ2-3; 11 bases are a match to TRBD2. V dropped 6 bases and J dropped 0; count of bases not matched to a gene: 6. CDR1 is SGDLS and CDR2 is YYNGEE in the germline V gene. This CDR3 has 16 amino acids. CDR3 nucleotides: TGTGCCAGCACCCCTAGCGGGGGGCCGAGCACAGATACGCAGTATTTT. Amino acid sequence: CASTPSGGPSTDTQYF.

The J gene is TRBJ1-5, the V gene TRBV19; TRBD1 matches 7 bases. The V gene end was trimmed by 5 bases and the J gene end by 0 bases; junction bases not matched to a gene: 4. The CDR3 length is 15 residues. Germline lookup yields CDR1 LNHDA and CDR2 SQIVND (reference sequence). The CDR3 region is CASSGGTASNQPQHF. The CDR3 nucleotides are TGTGCCAGTAGTGGTGGGACAGCTAGCAATCAGCCCCAGCATTTT. Full variable domain (remainder filled in from reference TRBV19 and TRBJ1-5): DGGITQSPKYLFRKEGQNVTLSCEQNLNHDAMYWYRQDPGQGLRLIYYSQIVNDFQKGDIAEGYSVSREKKESFPLTVTSAQKNPTAFYLCASSGGTASNQPQHFGDGTRLSIL.

The CDR3 loop reads CASSFPDRFGYTF. The CDR3 DNA follows: TGTGCCAGCAGCTTCCCTGACAGGTTCGGCTACACCTTC. The chain uses TRBV7-2 and TRBJ1-2; possible D gene TRBD1, 6 bases. Deletions cut 3 bases from V and 8 bases from J, with 13 bases between. Germline V gene lookup returns CDR1 SGHTA and CDR2 FQGNSA. The CDR3 runs to 13 residues.

This chain joins TRBV5-1 and TRBJ1-4; 9 bases agree with TRBD1. This CDR3 spans 13 amino acids. Per the germline V gene, CDR1 is SGHRS and CDR2 is YFSETQ. V gave up 4 bases and J gave up 7 bases; unmatched junction bases: 2. CDR3 in amino acids: CASSQGQGEKLFF. Here the CDR3 DNA reads TGCGCCAGCAGCCAGGGACAGGGTGAAAAACTGTTTTTT.

Of note for this clone: Other DNA variants within this sample encode the same CDR3. The genes are TRBV5-1 and TRBJ2-7; 7 bases align to TRBD1. Losses at the gene ends were 5 bases for V and 3 bases for J; bases not matched to a gene: 2. This CDR3 has 12 residues. The V gene's germline CDR1 is SGHRS and CDR2 YFSETQ. DNA for the CDR3: TGCGCCAGCAGTAGGGACAGCTACGAGCAGTACTTC. This gives the protein CASSRDSYEQYF.

This clone was seen only a few times. The genes are TRBV14 and TRBJ2-5, with D hard to call. This CDR3 spans 12 amino acids. The germline gives CDR1 SGHDN, CDR2 FVKESK. V lost 2 bases and J lost 4, with 5 bases in between. CDR3 in DNA: TGTGCCAGCAGCCAACTCGGAGAGACCCAGTACTTC. The encoded protein is CASSQLGETQYF.

This chain uses TRBV19 with TRBJ1-5; no definite D call. The CDR3 totals 14 residues. V was cut by 6 bases and J by 7 bases, with 16 bases left in between. Per germline, CDR1 LNHDA and CDR2 SQIVND (reference sequence). The CDR3 sequence is CASSPAIPWQPQHF. DNA of the CDR3: TGTGCCAGTAGCCCAGCGATACCATGGCAGCCCCAGCATTTT.

A few counts support this clone. The chain links TRBV3-1 (or the pseudogene TRBV3-2) to TRBJ1-2; 10 bases match TRBD1. Germline-derived CDR1 and CDR2 are LGHDT and YNNKEL (reference sequence). CDR3 length equals 14 residues. V dropped 4 bases and J dropped 5; count of bases not matched to a gene: 4. The CDR3 DNA is TGTGCCAGCAGCCCTGACAGGGGGCTGTATGGCTACACCTTC. This encodes CASSPDRGLYGYTF.

The V gene is TRBV27, the J gene TRBJ2-7; 9 bases align to TRBD1. V was pared by 5 bases and J by 5 bases, with 13 bases of the junction left unmatched. Germline lookup yields CDR1 MNHEY and CDR2 SMNVEV (reference sequence). The CDR3 is made up of 16 amino acids. This CDR3 reads CASSLGTGTSIDEQYF. The CDR3 DNA is TGTGCCAGCAGTCTTGGGACAGGGACAAGTATCGACGAGCAGTACTTC.

This clone was detected only once. V usage is TRBV10-3 and J usage is TRBJ2-3; 8 bases match TRBD1. CDR3 length: 15 residues. With 5 bases clipped from V and 4 bases from J, the junction kept 8 bases outside the gene matches. Germline lookup yields CDR1 ENHRY and CDR2 SYGVKD. The chain's CDR3 is CAISRERTGSDTQYF. CDR3 sequence (DNA): TGTGCCATCAGTAGGGAAAGGACAGGGTCAGATACGCAGTATTTT.

The gene calls are TRBV27 and TRBJ1-6; D is possibly TRBD1 (5 bases). The V end lost 5 bases, the J end lost 6 bases, and 14 bases lay between the germline ends. Germline-derived CDR1 and CDR2 are MNHEY and SMNVEV (reference sequence). The CDR3 contains 15 residues. CDR3 in amino acids: CASSPIGDFNSPLHF. DNA for the CDR3: TGTGCCAGCAGTCCAATAGGGGACTTTAATTCACCCCTCCACTTT.

The table lists this clone with many counts. The chain couples TRBV7-8 to TRBJ1-1; D gene uncertain. In germline, CDR1 is SGHVS, CDR2 FQNEAQ. V was cut by 0 bases and J by 0 bases, with 11 bases left in between. The CDR3 runs to 16 residues. CDR3 loop: CASSLAPGIMNTEAFF. The CDR3 DNA reads TGTGCCAGCAGCTTAGCGCCCGGGATCATGAACACTGAAGCTTTCTTT.

The chain uses TRBV15 and TRBJ2-1; 7 positions agree with TRBD2. V gave up 0 bases and J gave up 8 bases; unmatched junction bases: 7. Germline loops: CDR1 LNHNV, CDR2 YYDKDF (reference sequence). The length of the CDR3 is 15 residues. The CDR3: CATSRDRAGSDEQFF. The CDR3 nucleotides read TGTGCCACCAGCAGAGATCGAGCGGGATCGGATGAGCAGTTCTTC. The whole variable domain, remainder taken from reference TRBV15 and TRBJ2-1, is DAMVIQNPRYQVTQFGKPVTLSCSQTLNHNVMYWYQQKSSQAPKLLFHYYDKDFNNEADTPDNFQSRRPNTSFCFLDIRSPGLGDTAMYLCATSRDRAGSDEQFFGPGTRLTVL.

J is TRBJ2-3 and V is TRBV3-1 (or the pseudogene TRBV3-2); D may be TRBD2 (7 bases). CDR1 is LGHDT, CDR2 YNNKEL, per germline (reference sequence). V was cut by 3 bases and J by 0 bases, with 16 bases left in between. The CDR3 loop spans 17 amino acids. The CDR3: CASSQKGGGASTDTQYF. Here the CDR3 DNA reads TGTGCCAGCAGCCAGAAAGGAGGGGGGGCTAGCACAGATACGCAGTATTTT.

V gene TRBV25-1 combines with J gene TRBJ2-5; 7 nucleotides line up with TRBD1. CDR1 and CDR2 from the germline V gene are MGHDK and SYGVNS. J lost 6 bases, V lost 2 bases, and 6 bases had no gene match. The CDR3 totals 14 residues. In nucleotides, the CDR3 is TGTGCCAGCAGTGAAACAGGGGCCCTGAAGACCCAGTACTTC. Encoded protein: CASSETGALKTQYF.

This clone was counted only a few times. This chain links TRBV7-9 with TRBJ2-1; D might be TRBD2 (6 bases). Germline V gene lookup returns CDR1 SEHNR and CDR2 FQNEAQ (reference sequence). Trimming pared 0 bases from V and 7 bases from J, leaving 10 bases between. This CDR3 spans 14 amino acids. The CDR3 loop reads CASSLAGGGNEQFF. For the CDR3, the DNA is TGTGCCAGCAGCTTAGCGGGGGGTGGTAATGAGCAGTTCTTC.

The chain combines TRBV19 with TRBJ1-2, with 8 bases matching TRBD1. With V trimmed by 7 bases and J by 4 bases, 8 bases remained unmatched. The CDR3 runs 14 residues. The germline CDR1 and CDR2 sequences are LNHDA and SQIVND (reference sequence). The CDR3 is CASTATGDFYGYTF. The CDR3 coding sequence is TGTGCCAGTACCGCGACAGGGGATTTCTATGGCTACACCTTC. Full variable domain (remainder filled in from reference TRBV19 and TRBJ1-2): DGGITQSPKYLFRKEGQNVTLSCEQNLNHDAMYWYRQDPGQGLRLIYYSQIVNDFQKGDIAEGYSVSREKKESFPLTVTSAQKNPTAFYLCASTATGDFYGYTFGSGTRLTVV.

The V call is TRBV29-1, the J call TRBJ1-1; D ambiguous. With 8 bases removed from V and 1 base from J, the gap between germline ends came to 8 bases. The germline CDR1 and CDR2 sequences are SQVTM and ANQGSEA. CDR3 length equals 11 residues. CDR3 DNA: TGCAGCATGCGTAAGAACACTGAAGCTTTCTTT. Protein: CSMRKNTEAFF.

CDR3 sequence: CASSRTDQPQHF. The DNA of the CDR3 is TGTGCCAGCTCCCGGACAGATCAGCCCCAGCATTTT. The chain joins TRBV6-5 to TRBJ1-5; TRBD1 might be the D (6 bases). The CDR3 sequence is 12 residues long. CDR1 is MNHEY and CDR2 is SVGAGI in the germline V gene. V lost 8 bases to trimming and J lost 5 bases, with 10 bases between them.

In this sample, this clone turned up once. J is TRBJ1-6 and V is TRBV9; possible D gene TRBD1, 6 bases. V was pared by 3 bases and J by 10 bases, with 17 bases between. The CDR3 loop spans 15 amino acids. CDR1 and CDR2 from the germline V gene are SGDLS and YYNGEE. Here the CDR3 reads CASSEKGGGGSPLHF. The CDR3 DNA sequence: TGTGCCAGCAGCGAGAAGGGAGGGGGAGGATCACCCCTCCACTTT.

The CDR3: CASSADSEDSYGYTF. The CDR3 DNA reads as TGTGCCAGCAGCGCGGACAGCGAGGACTCCTATGGCTACACCTTC. The chain uses TRBV7-8 and TRBJ1-2; D may be TRBD1 (6 bases). V shed 5 bases and J shed 4 bases, with 17 bases lying between them. Germline-derived CDR1 and CDR2 are SGHVS and FQNEAQ. The CDR3 extends over 15 amino acids.

CDR3 in amino acids: CASSQVGANEKLFF. DNA of the CDR3: TGTGCCAGCAGCCAAGTAGGGGCTAATGAAAAACTGTTTTTT. V gene TRBV14 combines with J gene TRBJ1-4, with D maybe TRBD1 (5 bases). V lost 1 base to trimming and J lost 3 bases, with 6 bases between them. Germline V gene sequence: CDR1 SGHDN, CDR2 FVKESK. CDR3 length: 14 amino acids.

This chain uses TRBV6-5 with TRBJ2-1; TRBD1 might be the D (6 bases). The CDR3 runs 12 residues. V dropped 6 bases and J dropped 8 bases, with 11 bases sitting between them. The germline V gene encodes CDR1 MNHEY and CDR2 SVGAGI. CDR3 protein: CASSPRGDEQFF. CDR3 DNA sequence: TGTGCCAGCAGCCCCAGGGGAGATGAGCAGTTCTTC.

V is TRBV18 and J is TRBJ1-1; D might be TRBD1 (5 bases). The germline V gene has CDR1 KGHSH and CDR2 LQKENI. The CDR3 covers 16 residues. Between the trimmed V and J ends, which lost 6 bases and 4 bases, there was a span of 21 bases. CDR3 region: CASSLNRDSPGTEAFF. The CDR3 nucleotides read TGTGCCAGCTCGCTTAACCGGGACTCGCCGGGCACTGAAGCTTTCTTT.